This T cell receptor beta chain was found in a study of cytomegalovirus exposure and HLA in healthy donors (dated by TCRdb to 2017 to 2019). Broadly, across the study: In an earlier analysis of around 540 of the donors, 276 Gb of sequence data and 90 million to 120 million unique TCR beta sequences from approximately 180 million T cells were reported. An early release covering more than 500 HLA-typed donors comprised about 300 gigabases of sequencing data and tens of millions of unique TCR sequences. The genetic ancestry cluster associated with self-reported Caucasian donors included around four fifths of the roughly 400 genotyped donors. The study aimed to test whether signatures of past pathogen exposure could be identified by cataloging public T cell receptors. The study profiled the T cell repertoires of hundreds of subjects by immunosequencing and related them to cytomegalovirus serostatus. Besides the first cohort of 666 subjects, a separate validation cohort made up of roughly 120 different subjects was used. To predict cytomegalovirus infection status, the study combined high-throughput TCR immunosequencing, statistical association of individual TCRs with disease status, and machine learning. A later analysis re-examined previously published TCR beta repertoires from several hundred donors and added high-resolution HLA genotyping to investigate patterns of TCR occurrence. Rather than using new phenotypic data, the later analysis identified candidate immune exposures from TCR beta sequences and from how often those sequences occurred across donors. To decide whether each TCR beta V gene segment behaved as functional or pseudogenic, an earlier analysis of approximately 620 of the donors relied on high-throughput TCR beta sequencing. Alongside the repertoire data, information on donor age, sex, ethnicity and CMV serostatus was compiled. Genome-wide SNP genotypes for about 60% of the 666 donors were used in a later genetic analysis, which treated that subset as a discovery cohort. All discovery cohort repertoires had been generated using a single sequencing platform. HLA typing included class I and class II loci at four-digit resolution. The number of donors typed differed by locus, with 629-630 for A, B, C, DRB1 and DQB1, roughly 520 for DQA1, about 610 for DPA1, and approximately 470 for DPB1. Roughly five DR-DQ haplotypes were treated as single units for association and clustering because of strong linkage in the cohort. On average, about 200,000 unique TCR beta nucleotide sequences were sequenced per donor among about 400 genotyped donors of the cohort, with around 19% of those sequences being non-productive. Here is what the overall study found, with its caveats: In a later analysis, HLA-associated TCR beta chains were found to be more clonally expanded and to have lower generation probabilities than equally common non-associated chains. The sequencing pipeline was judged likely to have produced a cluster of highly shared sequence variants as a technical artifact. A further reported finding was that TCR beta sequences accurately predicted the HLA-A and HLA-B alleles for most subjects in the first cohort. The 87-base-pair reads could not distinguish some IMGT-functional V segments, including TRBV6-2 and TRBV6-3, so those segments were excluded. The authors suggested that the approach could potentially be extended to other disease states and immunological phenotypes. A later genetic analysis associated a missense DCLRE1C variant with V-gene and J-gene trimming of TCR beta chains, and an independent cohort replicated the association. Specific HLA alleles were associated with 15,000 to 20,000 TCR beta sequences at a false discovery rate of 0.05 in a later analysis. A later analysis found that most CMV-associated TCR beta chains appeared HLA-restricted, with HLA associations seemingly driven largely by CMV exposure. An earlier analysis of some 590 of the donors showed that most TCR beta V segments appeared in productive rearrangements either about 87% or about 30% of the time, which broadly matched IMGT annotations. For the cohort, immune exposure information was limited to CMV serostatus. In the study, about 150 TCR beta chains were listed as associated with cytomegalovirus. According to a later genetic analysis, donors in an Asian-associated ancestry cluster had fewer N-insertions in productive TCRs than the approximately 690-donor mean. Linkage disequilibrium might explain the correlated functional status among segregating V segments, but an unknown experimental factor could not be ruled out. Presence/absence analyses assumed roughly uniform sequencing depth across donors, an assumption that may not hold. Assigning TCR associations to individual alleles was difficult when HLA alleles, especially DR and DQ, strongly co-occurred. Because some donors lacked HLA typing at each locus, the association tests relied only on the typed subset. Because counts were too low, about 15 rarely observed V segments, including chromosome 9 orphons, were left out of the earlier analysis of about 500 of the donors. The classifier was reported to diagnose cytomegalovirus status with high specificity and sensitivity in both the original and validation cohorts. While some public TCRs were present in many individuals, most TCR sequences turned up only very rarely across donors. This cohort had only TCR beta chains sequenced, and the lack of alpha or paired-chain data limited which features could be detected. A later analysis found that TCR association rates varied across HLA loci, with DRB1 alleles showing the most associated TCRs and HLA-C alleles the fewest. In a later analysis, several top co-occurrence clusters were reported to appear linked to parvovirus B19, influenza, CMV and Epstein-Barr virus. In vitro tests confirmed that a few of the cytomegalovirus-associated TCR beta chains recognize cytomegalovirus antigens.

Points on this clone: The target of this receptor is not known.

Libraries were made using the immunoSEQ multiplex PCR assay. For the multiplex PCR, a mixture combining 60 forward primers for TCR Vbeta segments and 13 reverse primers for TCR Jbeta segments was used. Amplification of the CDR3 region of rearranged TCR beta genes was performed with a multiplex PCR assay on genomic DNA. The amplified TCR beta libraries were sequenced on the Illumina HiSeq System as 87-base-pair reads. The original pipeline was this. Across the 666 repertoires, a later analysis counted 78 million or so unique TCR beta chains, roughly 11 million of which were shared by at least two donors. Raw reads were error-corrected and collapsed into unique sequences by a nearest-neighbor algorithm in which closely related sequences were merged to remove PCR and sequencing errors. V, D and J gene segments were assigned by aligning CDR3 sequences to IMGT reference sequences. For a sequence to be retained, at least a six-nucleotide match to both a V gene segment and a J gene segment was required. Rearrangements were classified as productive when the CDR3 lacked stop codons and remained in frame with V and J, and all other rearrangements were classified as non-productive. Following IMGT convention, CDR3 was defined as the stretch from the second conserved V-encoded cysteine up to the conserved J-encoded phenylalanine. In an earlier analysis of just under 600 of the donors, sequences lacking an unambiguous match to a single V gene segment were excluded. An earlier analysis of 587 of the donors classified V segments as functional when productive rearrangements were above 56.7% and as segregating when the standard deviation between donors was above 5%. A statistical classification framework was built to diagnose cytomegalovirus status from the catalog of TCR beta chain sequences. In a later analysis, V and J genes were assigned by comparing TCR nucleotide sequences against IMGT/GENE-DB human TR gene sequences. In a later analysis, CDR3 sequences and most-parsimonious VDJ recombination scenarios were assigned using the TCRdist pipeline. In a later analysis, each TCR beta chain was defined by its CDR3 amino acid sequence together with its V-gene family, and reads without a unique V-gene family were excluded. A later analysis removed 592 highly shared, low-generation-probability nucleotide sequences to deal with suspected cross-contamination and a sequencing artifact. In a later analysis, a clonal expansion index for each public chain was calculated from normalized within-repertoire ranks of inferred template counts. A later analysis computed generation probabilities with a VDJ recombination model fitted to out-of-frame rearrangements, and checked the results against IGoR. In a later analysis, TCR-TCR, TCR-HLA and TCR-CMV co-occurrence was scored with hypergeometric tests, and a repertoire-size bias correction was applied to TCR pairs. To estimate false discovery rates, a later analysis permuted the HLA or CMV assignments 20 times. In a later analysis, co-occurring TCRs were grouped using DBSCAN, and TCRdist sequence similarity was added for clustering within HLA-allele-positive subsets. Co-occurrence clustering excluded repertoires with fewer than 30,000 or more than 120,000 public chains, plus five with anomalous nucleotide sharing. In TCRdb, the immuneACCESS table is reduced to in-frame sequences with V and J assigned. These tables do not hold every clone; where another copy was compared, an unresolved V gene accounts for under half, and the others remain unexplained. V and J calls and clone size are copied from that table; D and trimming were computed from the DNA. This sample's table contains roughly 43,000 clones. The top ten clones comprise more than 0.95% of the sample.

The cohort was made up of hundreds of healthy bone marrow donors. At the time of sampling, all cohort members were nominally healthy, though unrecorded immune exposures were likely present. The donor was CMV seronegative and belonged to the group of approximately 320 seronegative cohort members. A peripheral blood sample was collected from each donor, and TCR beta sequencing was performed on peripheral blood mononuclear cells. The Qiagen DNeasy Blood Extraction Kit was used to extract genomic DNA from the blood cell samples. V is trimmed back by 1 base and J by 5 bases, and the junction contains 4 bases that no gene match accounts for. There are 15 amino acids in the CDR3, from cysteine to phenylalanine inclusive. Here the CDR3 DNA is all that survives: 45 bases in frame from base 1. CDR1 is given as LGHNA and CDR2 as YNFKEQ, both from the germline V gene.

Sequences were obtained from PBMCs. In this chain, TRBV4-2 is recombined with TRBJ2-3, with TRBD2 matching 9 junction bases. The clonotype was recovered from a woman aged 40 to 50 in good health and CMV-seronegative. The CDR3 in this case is CASSQGLAVEDTQYF. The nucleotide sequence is TGTGCCAGCAGCCAAGGACTAGCGGTTGAAGATACGCAGTATTTT.